Many counts were recorded for the clone carrying this TCR beta chain. The CDR3 has 15 residues. Trimming removed 1 base at V and 7 bases at J, with 11 bases between. The germline V gene encodes CDR1 MGHRA and CDR2 YSYEKL. The data were taken from a study of T cell repertoires in cytomegalovirus infection. Background on the study: Public TCR beta signature analysis indicated the presence of both CMV infection and matching HLA type.

TCRdb re-called the reads through MiXCR, storing one row per CDR3 protein. The data hold approximately 500,000 distinct CDR3 sequences, with more than 15% observed a single time. The chain couples TRBV4-1 to TRBJ1-6; D is perhaps TRBD1 (5 bases). Sequencing was done on a sample of CD8+ T cells from PBMCs. The sequence came from a human donor in good health (CMV status not recorded). Some clones in this sample may be carry-over from other donors' samples. The CDR3 nucleotides are TGCGCCAGCAGCCAAGTGATCGGGGGAAATTCACCCCTCCACTTT. Its translation is CASSQVIGGNSPLHF.